What follows are 27 T cell receptor beta chains derived from one specimen sequenced in a study of T cell clonotyping in hematopoietic cell transplantation. Clones were sequenced by immunoSEQ multiplex PCR, and TCRdb holds only the in-frame ones, with some missing. This table has approximately 14,000 clones, around 97% appearing once. This specimen was peripheral blood mononuclear cells, taken 30 days after allogeneic stem cell transplant. The source is a female patient between 50 and 60 years old who had an allogeneic stem cell transplant from an unrelated donor, so T cells may come from the graft donor. Some clones in this sample may be carry-over from other donors' samples.

The chain carries TRBV11-2 and TRBJ2-3, with 7 bases lining up with TRBD2. The CDR3 is 17 amino acids. CDR1 is SGHAT, CDR2 FQNNGV, per germline. Trimming took 5 bases from V and 0 from J; bases not matched to a gene: 11. The CDR3 sequence is CASSPTRLAFSTDTQYF. The CDR3 nucleotides are TGTGCCAGCAGCCCGACCCGACTAGCCTTTAGCACAGATACGCAGTATTTT.

This clone has more than one count but fewer than ten. J is TRBJ1-6 and V is TRBV4-1, with 11 bases that match TRBD1. The junction had 13 bases not matched to a gene; V was cut back by 1 base and J by 14 bases. CDR1 MGHRA and CDR2 YSYEKL come from the germline V gene. CDR3 length: 17 amino acids. CDR3 DNA sequence: TGCGCCAGCAGCCAAGCCCCCGGGACAGGGGGTGTAGAAGCCCTCCACTTT. Protein sequence: CASSQAPGTGGVEALHF.

The rearrangement links TRBV30 to TRBJ1-2; 9 nucleotides align to TRBD1. The V gene's germline CDR1 is GTSNPN and CDR2 SVGIG (reference sequence). V was clipped by 3 bases and J by 7 bases; unmatched bases: 9. The CDR3 covers 14 residues. CDR3 nucleotides: TGTGCCTGGAGGTTACAGGGGGCGCCTGCTGGCTACACCTTC. Translating it yields CAWRLQGAPAGYTF. Drawing the rest from reference TRBV30 and TRBJ1-2, the complete variable domain is SQTIHQWPATLVQPVGSPLSLECTVEGTSNPNLYWYRQAAGRGLQLLFYSVGIGQISSEVPQNLSASRPQDRQFILSSKKLLLSDSGFYLCAWRLQGAPAGYTFGSGTRLTVV.

The chain links TRBV6-4 to TRBJ2-3; D might be TRBD2 (6 bases). The germline gives CDR1 MRHNA, CDR2 SNTAGT. This CDR3 spans 15 amino acids. Trimming took 3 bases from V and 3 from J, leaving 13 bases between them. CDR3 residues: CASSEEGGGTDTQYF. The CDR3 coding sequence is TGTGCCAGCAGTGAAGAGGGCGGAGGGACAGATACGCAGTATTTT.

This clone appeared once. The chain employs TRBV29-1 and TRBJ1-4; TRBD1 is a possible D gene (6 bases). This CDR3 spans 16 amino acids. Germline V gene lookup returns CDR1 SQVTM and CDR2 ANQGSEA. Trimming removed 0 bases from V and 8 bases from J, with 19 bases in between. The CDR3 DNA is TGCAGCGTTGAAGATCTTCAAGGGGGGAAGCGGGAAAAACTGTTTTTT. As protein: CSVEDLQGGKREKLFF. The variable domain in full, completed from reference TRBV29-1 and TRBJ1-4, reads SAVISQKPSRDICQRGTSLTIQCQVDSQVTMMFWYRQQPGQSLTLIATANQGSEATYESGFVIDKFPISRPNLTFSTLTVSNMSPEDSSIYLCSVEDLQGGKREKLFFGSGTQLSVL.

The chain joins TRBV30 to TRBJ1-1, with a possible D match to TRBD1 (5 bases). The V end was cut by 4 bases, the J end by 0 bases, with 12 bases between. CDR1 is GTSNPN and CDR2 is SVGIG in the germline V gene (reference sequence). The CDR3 contains 14 residues. CDR3 nucleotides: TGTGCCTGGACCCTCGGGGGTCTGAACACTGAAGCTTTCTTT. Translating gives CAWTLGGLNTEAFF.

The V and J genes are TRBV29-1 and TRBJ1-2; D is unclear. CDR3 size: 12 residues. Per germline, CDR1 SQVTM and CDR2 ANQGSEA. V lost 0 bases to trimming and J lost 2 bases, with 4 bases between them. The CDR3 reads CSVEDSNYGYTF. The DNA of the CDR3 is TGCAGCGTTGAAGACAGCAACTATGGCTACACCTTC.

The chain links TRBV11-2 to TRBJ1-4; no reliable D call. Germline V lookup: CDR1 SGHAT, CDR2 FQNNGV. This CDR3 contains 11 residues. The ends were cut back, 3 bases at V and 7 bases at J, with 3 bases in the middle. This CDR3 is CASSFSEKLFF. Written as DNA, the CDR3 is TGTGCCAGCAGCTTTAGTGAAAAACTGTTTTTT.

This sequence joins TRBV6-4 and TRBJ2-3; 8 bases are a match to TRBD1. Unmatched junction bases numbered 4, after V lost 3 bases and J lost 2 bases. This CDR3 contains 15 residues. The germline V gene has CDR1 MRHNA and CDR2 SNTAGT. CDR3 sequence reads: CASSEGQGHTDTQYF. Written as DNA, the CDR3 is TGTGCCAGCAGTGAAGGACAGGGACACACAGATACGCAGTATTTT.

This chain connects TRBV4-2 to TRBJ2-7; D possibly corresponds to TRBD1 (6 bases). CDR1 LGHNA and CDR2 YNFKEQ come from the germline V gene. Deletions cut 0 bases from V and 2 bases from J, with 11 bases between. This CDR3 spans 15 amino acids. The CDR3 protein is CASSQETGDPYEQYF. The CDR3 DNA reads TGTGCCAGCAGCCAAGAGACAGGTGACCCCTACGAGCAGTACTTC.

The rearrangement joins TRBV2 to TRBJ2-5; D tentatively fits TRBD1 or TRBD2 (5 bases each). Trimming took 4 bases from V and 3 from J, leaving 15 bases between them. The CDR3 length is 15 residues. Germline lookup yields CDR1 SNHLY and CDR2 FYNNEI. As DNA, the CDR3 is TGTGCCAGCAGTGTGAAAAGGGGAGTAAAAGAGACCCAGTACTTC. Protein sequence: CASSVKRGVKETQYF.

The chain couples TRBV27 to TRBJ1-5, with 7 positions matching TRBD1. CDR1 is MNHEY and CDR2 is SMNVEV in the germline V gene (reference sequence). CDR3 length: 16 amino acids. With V trimmed by 2 bases and J by 7 bases, 11 bases remained unmatched. In nucleotides, the CDR3 is TGTGCCAGCAGTTTAACAGGGGAAAAGTTCCGACAGCCCCAGCATTTT. It translates to CASSLTGEKFRQPQHF.

This chain uses TRBV11-2 with TRBJ1-2, with D maybe TRBD1 (5 bases). Per the germline V gene, CDR1 is SGHAT and CDR2 is FQNNGV. CDR3 length equals 14 residues. V was shortened by 1 base and J by 8 bases, with 14 bases between the two germline ends. CDR3 DNA sequence: TGTGCCAGCAGCTTAGTGGGACGACAAGCGGGCTACACCTTC. Protein: CASSLVGRQAGYTF.

The chain recombines TRBV30 with TRBJ1-4; the match to TRBD1 covers 9 bases. V trimming: 0 bases; J trimming: 7 bases; junction bases outside the gene matches: 6. The length of the CDR3 is 15 residues. Germline-derived CDR1 and CDR2 are GTSNPN and SVGIG (reference sequence). CDR3 sequence: CAWSVQDRGVEKLFF. CDR3 DNA sequence: TGTGCCTGGAGTGTTCAGGACAGGGGAGTTGAAAAACTGTTTTTT. The full variable domain, with the rest looked up from reference TRBV30 and TRBJ1-4, is SQTIHQWPATLVQPVGSPLSLECTVEGTSNPNLYWYRQAAGRGLQLLFYSVGIGQISSEVPQNLSASRPQDRQFILSSKKLLLSDSGFYLCAWSVQDRGVEKLFFGSGTQLSVL.

The chain recombines TRBV19 with TRBJ2-6; 8 bases match TRBD1. The junction had 4 bases not matched to a gene; V was cut back by 5 bases and J by 1 base. CDR1 is LNHDA and CDR2 is SQIVND in the germline V gene (reference sequence). The CDR3 loop spans 16 amino acids. CDR3 in amino acids: CASSGRGRSGANVLTF. The CDR3 DNA reads TGTGCCAGTAGTGGCAGGGGGCGATCTGGGGCCAACGTCCTGACTTTC.

This rearrangement joins TRBV30 to TRBJ1-6; D is unclear. CDR1 and CDR2 (germline): GTSNPN, SVGIG (reference sequence). The CDR3 consists of 13 residues. The ends were cut back, 0 bases at V and 7 bases at J, with 7 bases in the middle. This CDR3 is CAWSVRGNSPLHF. The CDR3, as DNA: TGTGCCTGGAGTGTACGAGGGAATTCACCCCTCCACTTT.

This chain connects TRBV14 to TRBJ2-7; no reliable D call. The V gene lost 0 bases and the J gene lost 3 bases, with 9 bases spanning the gap. Germline V lookup: CDR1 SGHDN, CDR2 FVKESK. The CDR3 is 14 residues long. The CDR3 nucleotides are TGTGCCAGCAGCCAAGACCAAGGAATCTACGAGCAGTACTTC. Protein product: CASSQDQGIYEQYF.

The chain carries TRBV7-9 and TRBJ1-4, with 7 positions matching TRBD1. CDR1 and CDR2 (germline): SEHNR, FQNEAQ (reference sequence). Unmatched junction bases numbered 4, after V lost 3 bases and J lost 6 bases. The CDR3 totals 14 residues. The CDR3 DNA sequence: TGTGCCAGCAGCTTCGGGACAGCCGATGAAAAACTGTTTTTT. Its protein is CASSFGTADEKLFF.

The chain couples TRBV27 to TRBJ1-4; D unresolved. The CDR3 sequence is 13 residues long. CDR1 and CDR2 (germline): MNHEY, SMNVEV (reference sequence). V was cut by 6 bases and J by 8 bases, with 13 bases left in between. CDR3 coding DNA: TGTGCCAGCAGCTCTGGGGATTCGGAAAAACTGTTTTTT. Amino acids: CASSSGDSEKLFF.

The V and J genes are TRBV6-1 and TRBJ1-2, with TRBD1 as a possible D gene (5 bases). CDR3 length: 15 amino acids. Germline V gene data show CDR1 as MNHNS and CDR2 as SASEGT. Deletions cut 4 bases from V and 0 bases from J, with 12 bases between. The DNA of the CDR3 is TGTGCCAGCAGTGGAGGGGCTGAAGCTAACTATGGCTACACCTTC. Amino acid sequence: CASSGGAEANYGYTF.

The V and J genes are TRBV4-2 and TRBJ2-5, with 9 positions matching TRBD1. The CDR3 has 13 residues. Germline V gene data show CDR1 as LGHNA and CDR2 as YNFKEQ. Trimming removed 3 bases from V and 5 bases from J; junction bases left unmatched: 1. CDR3 sequence reads: CASSQTGGETQYF. The CDR3 DNA follows: TGTGCCAGCAGCCAGACAGGGGGGGAGACCCAGTACTTC.

V is TRBV6-5 and J is TRBJ2-3, with D maybe TRBD2 (6 bases). This CDR3 region has 16 residues. Per germline, CDR1 MNHEY and CDR2 SVGAGI. V was shortened by 2 bases and J by 0 bases, with 12 bases between the two germline ends. The CDR3 sequence: CASSYLAKGSTDTQYF. In nucleotides, the CDR3 is TGTGCCAGCAGTTACCTAGCGAAGGGGAGCACAGATACGCAGTATTTT.

The chain employs TRBV27 and TRBJ1-1; D not certain. Germline-derived CDR1 and CDR2 are MNHEY and SMNVEV (reference sequence). With 6 bases removed from V and 4 bases from J, the gap between germline ends came to 12 bases. This CDR3 spans 13 amino acids. The CDR3 spells CASSPVGTTEAFF. Written as DNA, the CDR3 is TGTGCCAGCAGCCCGGTCGGAACCACTGAAGCTTTCTTT.

The genes are TRBV2 and TRBJ1-6, with TRBD1 as a possible D gene (5 bases). Deletions cut 8 bases from V and 11 bases from J, with 13 bases between. This CDR3 has 12 amino acids. CDR1 and CDR2 from the germline V gene are SNHLY and FYNNEI. CDR3 amino acids: CASGRTLTPLHF. CDR3 DNA sequence: TGTGCCAGCGGGAGGACACTTACACCCCTCCACTTT.

The chain combines TRBV2 with TRBJ1-1; D remains ambiguous. Germline V gives CDR1 SNHLY, CDR2 FYNNEI. V lost 6 bases and J 2 bases, leaving 13 bases between the germline ends. The CDR3 runs to 14 residues. CDR3 DNA: TGTGCCAGCAGAGAGACACCTGCCAACACTGAAGCTTTCTTT. This codes for CASRETPANTEAFF.

V gene TRBV7-2 combines with J gene TRBJ1-2; 7 bases are shared with TRBD1. The CDR3 is 13 amino acids. Unmatched junction bases numbered 7, after V lost 8 bases and J lost 4 bases. CDR1 is SGHTA and CDR2 is FQGNSA in the germline V gene. CDR3 amino acids: CASPVGGAYGYTF. Here the CDR3 DNA reads TGTGCCAGCCCCGTAGGGGGCGCCTATGGCTACACCTTC.

The gene calls are TRBV19 and TRBJ2-2; 7 bases line up with TRBD1. CDR3 size: 16 residues. The junction had 11 bases not matched to a gene; V was cut back by 4 bases and J by 6 bases. The germline V gene has CDR1 LNHDA and CDR2 SQIVND (reference sequence). The CDR3 coding sequence is TGTGCCAGTAGTACGAGACAGGGTAGGGGTCCCGGGGAGCTGTTTTTT. Amino acids: CASSTRQGRGPGELFF.